This is a list of T cell receptor beta chains from one sample in a study of identical twins. TCRdb reanalysed the 5' RACE reads using MiXCR and keeps one entry per CDR3 protein. The sample lists around 960,000 distinct CDR3 sequences, 9% to 15% occurring once. These same records also appear under a second study, on yellow fever vaccine responses in identical twins.

Source material: PBMCs. The receptors were sampled from a woman aged 18-35 years in good health. Each CDR3 is given with its conserved first and last residue. D genes are given only for firm matches. The listing skips clone size in some rows; elsewhere it reads once, few, many or a size class.

v_call	j_call	d_call	clone_size	cdr3_nt	cdr3_aa
TRBV20-1	TRBJ2-1	TRBD1	-	TGCAGTGCGGAAGCCGGGACAGGACCTAATGAGAAGTTCTTC	CSAEAGTGPNEKFF
TRBV18	TRBJ2-3	-	-	TGTGCCAGCTCACCGCCCTATTCCGGGAAGGACACAGATACGCAGTATTTT	CASSPPYSGKDTDTQYF
TRBV6-1	TRBJ2-3	TRBD2	few	TGTGCCAGCAGACCGGGACTAGCGCGGCCAGATACGCAGTATTTT	CASRPGLARPDTQYF
TRBV29-1	TRBJ1-1	-	-	TGCAGCGTTGAAGGGGCGGACCACAATGCGGAAGCTTTCTTT	CSVEGADHNAEAFF
TRBV3-1	TRBJ2-3	TRBD2	few	TGTGCCAGCAGCCAATTTAGCGGGGGGGGCACCAGCACAGATACGCAGTATTTT	CASSQFSGGGTSTDTQYF
TRBV4-1	TRBJ2-5	-	-	TGCGCCAGCAGCCAATGGGATCAAGAGACCCAGTACTTC	CASSQWDQETQYF
TRBV5-1	TRBJ1-2	-	few	TGCGCCAGCACGGGAGGGTACGGCCATGGCTACACCTTC	CASTGGYGHGYTF
TRBV20-1	TRBJ2-2	TRBD1	few	TGCAGTGCGATCGACAGGGGGAACACCGGGGAGCTGTTTTTT	CSAIDRGNTGELFF
TRBV9	TRBJ2-2	-	-	TGTGCCAGCAATGAGGGGACCCTGCCCGGGGAGCTGTTTTTT	CASNEGTLPGELFF
TRBV5-1	TRBJ2-7	-	few	TGCGCCAGCAGCTTGGTCACAGGGATAGACGAGCAGTACTTC	CASSLVTGIDEQYF
TRBV29-1	TRBJ1-2	-	-	TGCAGCGTTGAATTAATACGGGACACCCCAAACTATGGCTACACCTTC	CSVELIRDTPNYGYTF
TRBV24-1	TRBJ2-7	TRBD1	few	TGTGCCACCAGTGAAGGACAGGGGGCTTTCGAGCAGTACTTC	CATSEGQGAFEQYF
TRBV9	TRBJ2-3	-	-	TGTGCCAGCAGCCTGGTGGCCGGGCCCCCAGATACGCAGTATTTT	CASSLVAGPPDTQYF